This is a list of T cell receptor beta chains from one sample in a study of control samples from healthy donors and cancer patients. Sequencing used immunoSEQ multiplex PCR; TCRdb keeps in-frame clones, though not all of them. The sample comprises more than 95,000 clones, around 89% of which are singletons, and approximately 1.1% rests with the top ten. Sequenced material: PBMCs. The receptor source for this set is a woman aged 45 to 65 with colorectal cancer. Both conserved end residues are part of each CDR3. The order of the fields is CDR3 DNA, CDR3 protein, J gene, V gene, clone size, D gene. The D gene is left open where the match is weak. Where a row states a size, it is once, few, many or the class of an expanded clone; other rows omit it.

DNA: TGTGCCAGCTCACCACCGTCAAAAGGCCCGAACACTGAAGCTTTCTTT
CDR3: CASSPPSKGPNTEAFF
J: TRBJ1-1
V: TRBV18
size: once
D: -

DNA: TGTGCCAGCAGTTCGGACAGGGCTGGTAATCAGCCCCAGCATTTT
CDR3: CASSSDRAGNQPQHF
J: TRBJ1-5
V: TRBV2
size: few
D: TRBD1

DNA: TGTGCCATCAGTCGGGACAGGGGGGTCACTGAAGCTTTCTTT
CDR3: CAISRDRGVTEAFF
J: TRBJ1-1
V: TRBV10-3
size: -
D: TRBD1

DNA: TGCAGCGTTGGTGGGGGGGCTTCCTACGAGCAGTACTTC
CDR3: CSVGGGASYEQYF
J: TRBJ2-7
V: TRBV29-1
size: -
D: -

DNA: TGTGCCAGCAGCCTCGCCTTTCAGGGGCAAGAGACCCAGTACTTC
CDR3: CASSLAFQGQETQYF
J: TRBJ2-5
V: TRBV5-4
size: -
D: -

DNA: TGTGCCACAGACAGGGGAATCGGAGAGACCCAGTACTTC
CDR3: CATDRGIGETQYF
J: TRBJ2-5
V: TRBV19
size: -
D: TRBD1

DNA: TGTGCCTGGAGTGTACTTGCGACAGCTAATTCACCCCTCCACTTT
CDR3: CAWSVLATANSPLHF
J: TRBJ1-6
V: TRBV30
size: -
D: -

DNA: TGTGCCAGCAGTTTATTGGCACGGCCTCAAGAGACCCAGTACTTC
CDR3: CASSLLARPQETQYF
J: TRBJ2-5
V: TRBV28
size: -
D: -

DNA: TGTGCCAGCAGTCGGACAGGGGGTAGAACAGATACGCAGTATTTT
CDR3: CASSRTGGRTDTQYF
J: TRBJ2-3
V: TRBV3-1/TRBV3-2
size: once
D: TRBD1

DNA: TGTGCCAGCAGCCGAACTCTTAGGACAGGGGGTGAAAAACTGTTTTTT
CDR3: CASSRTLRTGGEKLFF
J: TRBJ1-4
V: TRBV5-8
size: -
D: TRBD1

DNA: TGTGCCAGCAGCCTCACCAGGACAGCGTGGGAGCAGTACTTC
CDR3: CASSLTRTAWEQYF
J: TRBJ2-7
V: TRBV7-2
size: -
D: -

DNA: TGCCGCGTTGACGGGCGGCGGGAGGGGGGGGCCACAGATACGCAGTATTTT
CDR3: CRVDGRREGGATDTQYF
J: TRBJ2-3
V: TRBV29-1
size: -
D: TRBD2

DNA: TGCGCCAGCAGCCAAACCCTGGAGACCCAGTACTTC
CDR3: CASSQTLETQYF
J: TRBJ2-5
V: TRBV4-1
size: -
D: -

DNA: TGTGCCAGCAGCGCCCAGGGGAATCAGCCCCAGCATTTT
CDR3: CASSAQGNQPQHF
J: TRBJ1-5
V: TRBV7-9
size: few
D: -

DNA: TGTGCCAGCAAGAGGACAGGGATGAACACTGAAGCTTTCTTT
CDR3: CASKRTGMNTEAFF
J: TRBJ1-1
V: TRBV2
size: -
D: TRBD1

DNA: TGTGCCAGTAGTACCGCGACAGGCTCCTACGAGCAGTACTTC
CDR3: CASSTATGSYEQYF
J: TRBJ2-7
V: TRBV19
size: -
D: -

DNA: TGTGCCAGCGGCCCAAAAGTTGCAGCGGGATCGAACACCGGGGAGCTGTTTTTT
CDR3: CASGPKVAAGSNTGELFF
J: TRBJ2-2
V: TRBV7-8
size: -
D: TRBD2

DNA: TGTGCCAGCAGTGAAGAGGTGGACTACGAGCAGTACTTC
CDR3: CASSEEVDYEQYF
J: TRBJ2-7
V: TRBV2
size: -
D: -

DNA: TGCGCCAGCAGCTTGGGCCCGGGGTTCGGCAATCAGCCCCAGCATTTT
CDR3: CASSLGPGFGNQPQHF
J: TRBJ1-5
V: TRBV5-1
size: -
D: -

DNA: TGCGCCAGCAGACGAGGCAGTATTAGCACAGATACGCAGTATTTT
CDR3: CASRRGSISTDTQYF
J: TRBJ2-3
V: TRBV5-1
size: -
D: -

DNA: TGTGCCAGCCAGACGACAGAGAACACTGAAGCTTTCTTT
CDR3: CASQTTENTEAFF
J: TRBJ1-1
V: TRBV25-1
size: -
D: -

DNA: TGTGCCACCAGTGATACGGGACAGGCTTCCTACGAGCAGTACTTC
CDR3: CATSDTGQASYEQYF
J: TRBJ2-7
V: TRBV24-1
size: -
D: TRBD1

DNA: TGTGCCAGCAGCCAAGTGTTGGGGAGCGAGCAGTACTTC
CDR3: CASSQVLGSEQYF
J: TRBJ2-7
V: TRBV14
size: -
D: -

DNA: TGTGCCAGCAGTTTAGTAGGGACCCCCTCAGATACGCAGTATTTT
CDR3: CASSLVGTPSDTQYF
J: TRBJ2-3
V: TRBV27
size: -
D: -

DNA: TGTGCCAGCAGCCCCGACGCGGGACAGAACACTGAAGCTTTCTTT
CDR3: CASSPDAGQNTEAFF
J: TRBJ1-1
V: TRBV9
size: -
D: -

DNA: TGTGCCAGCAGCCTCCTGGGGGGGACTAGCGGGCGCTCCTACAATGAGCAGTTCTTC
CDR3: CASSLLGGTSGRSYNEQFF
J: TRBJ2-1
V: TRBV4-2
size: -
D: TRBD2

DNA: TGTGCCAGCAGTTTACACTCTAACACTGAAGCTTTCTTT
CDR3: CASSLHSNTEAFF
J: TRBJ1-1
V: TRBV28
size: -
D: -

DNA: TGTGCCAGCAGCACAAACCACAGGGTGTCCAATTCACCCCTCCACTTT
CDR3: CASSTNHRVSNSPLHF
J: TRBJ1-6
V: TRBV3-1/TRBV3-2
size: once
D: -

DNA: TGTGCCAGCAGCCCCCGGGTTATGAAAGAGACCCAGTACTTC
CDR3: CASSPRVMKETQYF
J: TRBJ2-5
V: TRBV7-9
size: -
D: -

DNA: TGTGCCAGCAGCCCCCTAACGGCAAACACTGAAGCTTTCTTT
CDR3: CASSPLTANTEAFF
J: TRBJ1-1
V: TRBV4-2
size: -
D: -

DNA: TGTGCCAGCATAGACTTCGGGGTGTATGAGACCCAGTACTTC
CDR3: CASIDFGVYETQYF
J: TRBJ2-5
V: TRBV2
size: -
D: -

DNA: TGTGCCAGCAGCTTGGTGGCTAGCGGGGGGACGAGTAGCACAGATACGCAGTATTTT
CDR3: CASSLVASGGTSSTDTQYF
J: TRBJ2-3
V: TRBV5-6
size: -
D: TRBD2

DNA: TGTGCCACCAGCAGGGAGGCACTGCGGAACACTGAAGCTTTCTTT
CDR3: CATSREALRNTEAFF
J: TRBJ1-1
V: TRBV15
size: once
D: -

DNA: TGTGCCAGCAGCTTAGAAGGTAACAATGAGCAGTTCTTC
CDR3: CASSLEGNNEQFF
J: TRBJ2-1
V: TRBV7-3
size: -
D: -

DNA: TGTGCCAGCAGCCAACGGGACAGAAGTTTACACAATGAGCAGTTCTTC
CDR3: CASSQRDRSLHNEQFF
J: TRBJ2-1
V: TRBV3-1/TRBV3-2
size: -
D: TRBD1

DNA: TGCAGCGTTGGACCGGACAGGTTCCAAGAGACCCAGTACTTC
CDR3: CSVGPDRFQETQYF
J: TRBJ2-5
V: TRBV29-1
size: -
D: TRBD1

DNA: TGCGCCAGCAGCCAAGGACATTCGAGCTCCTACGAGCAGTACTTC
CDR3: CASSQGHSSSYEQYF
J: TRBJ2-7
V: TRBV4-1
size: -
D: -

DNA: TGTGCCAGCAGCCAGGGACGTCTCGTCAGTGGAGCTTTCTTT
CDR3: CASSQGRLVSGAFF
J: TRBJ1-1
V: TRBV14
size: -
D: -

DNA: TGTGCCAGCAGCTTAGAGGGGCGTCGCTATGGCTACACCTTC
CDR3: CASSLEGRRYGYTF
J: TRBJ1-2
V: TRBV11-2
size: -
D: -

DNA: TGTGCCAGCAGCAGGACAGGGGGCGTCAATCAGCCCCAGCATTTT
CDR3: CASSRTGGVNQPQHF
J: TRBJ1-5
V: TRBV5-6
size: -
D: TRBD1

DNA: TGTGCCAGCACCGGAGTGGGGGGCTACGAGCAGTACTTC
CDR3: CASTGVGGYEQYF
J: TRBJ2-7
V: TRBV6-6
size: once
D: -

DNA: TGTGCCAGCAGTTCCCGAAACCCCCCCCGTTTTAGCGAGCAGTACTTC
CDR3: CASSSRNPPRFSEQYF
J: TRBJ2-7
V: TRBV27
size: -
D: -

DNA: TGTGCCAGCGGGGGAAGCTCCTACGAGCAGTACTTC
CDR3: CASGGSSYEQYF
J: TRBJ2-7
V: TRBV12-3/TRBV12-4
size: medium-sized
D: -

DNA: TGTGCCAGCAGCGTAGCGGCCGGGAATTCACCCCTCCACTTT
CDR3: CASSVAAGNSPLHF
J: TRBJ1-6
V: TRBV9
size: -
D: -

DNA: TGTGCCAGCAGTTTAATGTCCTCTGGGGCTAACTATGGCTACACCTTC
CDR3: CASSLMSSGANYGYTF
J: TRBJ1-2
V: TRBV28
size: -
D: -

DNA: TGTGCCAGCTCACCCCGGGGAGGGGCAAATCAGCCCCAGCATTTT
CDR3: CASSPRGGANQPQHF
J: TRBJ1-5
V: TRBV18
size: -
D: -

DNA: TGTGCCAGCAGCCCCGAAGGGGGATACAATGAGCAGTTCTTC
CDR3: CASSPEGGYNEQFF
J: TRBJ2-1
V: TRBV7-6
size: -
D: -

DNA: TGTGCCAGCACCTCTAGCGGGAGAGGTTCCTACAATGAGCAGTTCTTC
CDR3: CASTSSGRGSYNEQFF
J: TRBJ2-1
V: TRBV19
size: -
D: TRBD2

DNA: TGTGCCAGCAGCTTAGGGGCGTACGAGCAGTACTTC
CDR3: CASSLGAYEQYF
J: TRBJ2-7
V: TRBV11-2
size: -
D: -

DNA: TGTGCCAGCAGCTTAGCCGCTTCGGGTGATTCACCCCTCCACTTT
CDR3: CASSLAASGDSPLHF
J: TRBJ1-6
V: TRBV7-2
size: -
D: -

DNA: TGTGCCAGCAAAGACAGAAGCTTGATTAACACTGAAGCTTTCTTT
CDR3: CASKDRSLINTEAFF
J: TRBJ1-1
V: TRBV6-5
size: -
D: -

DNA: TGTGCCAGCAGAGAAAGGACAGGGGGATATGGCTACACCTTC
CDR3: CASRERTGGYGYTF
J: TRBJ1-2
V: TRBV2
size: -
D: TRBD1

DNA: TGCGCCAGCAGCCAGACAGGGGGGATTTACGAGCAGTACTTC
CDR3: CASSQTGGIYEQYF
J: TRBJ2-7
V: TRBV5-1
size: once
D: TRBD1

DNA: TGTGCCAGCAGCTTGGCCCTCTCGCGGGGGGGGCGCAGAAACATTCAGTACTTC
CDR3: CASSLALSRGGRRNIQYF
J: TRBJ2-4
V: TRBV5-6
size: -
D: TRBD2